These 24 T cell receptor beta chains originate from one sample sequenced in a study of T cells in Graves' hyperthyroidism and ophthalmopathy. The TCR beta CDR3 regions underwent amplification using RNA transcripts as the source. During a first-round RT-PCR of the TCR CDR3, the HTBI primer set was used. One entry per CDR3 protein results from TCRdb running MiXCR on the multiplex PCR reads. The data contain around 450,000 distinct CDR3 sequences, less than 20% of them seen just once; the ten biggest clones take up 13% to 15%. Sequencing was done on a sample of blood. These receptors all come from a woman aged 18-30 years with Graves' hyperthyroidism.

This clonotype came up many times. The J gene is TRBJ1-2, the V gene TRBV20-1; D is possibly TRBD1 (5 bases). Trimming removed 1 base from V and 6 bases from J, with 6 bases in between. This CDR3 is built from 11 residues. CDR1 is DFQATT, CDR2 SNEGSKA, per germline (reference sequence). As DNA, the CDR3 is TGCAGTGCTAGAGGGGGCCATGGCTACACCTTC. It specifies CSARGGHGYTF.

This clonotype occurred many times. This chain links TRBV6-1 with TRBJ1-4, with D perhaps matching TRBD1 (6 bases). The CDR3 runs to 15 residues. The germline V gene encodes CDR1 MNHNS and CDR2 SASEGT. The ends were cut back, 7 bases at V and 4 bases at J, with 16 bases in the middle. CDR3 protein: CASIALGQINEKLFF. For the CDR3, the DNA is TGTGCCAGCATTGCCCTAGGACAGATTAATGAAAAACTGTTTTTT.

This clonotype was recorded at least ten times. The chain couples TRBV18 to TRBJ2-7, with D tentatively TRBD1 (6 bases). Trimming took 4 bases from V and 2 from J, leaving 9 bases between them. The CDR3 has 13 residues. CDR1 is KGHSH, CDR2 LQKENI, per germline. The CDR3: CASSRQGTYEQYF. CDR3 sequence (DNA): TGTGCCAGCTCACGTCAGGGGACCTACGAGCAGTACTTC.

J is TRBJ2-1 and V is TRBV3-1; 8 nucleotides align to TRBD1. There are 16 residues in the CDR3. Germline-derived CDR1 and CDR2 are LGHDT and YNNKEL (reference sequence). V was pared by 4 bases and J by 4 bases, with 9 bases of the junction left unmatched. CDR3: CASSLRQGLVYNEQFF. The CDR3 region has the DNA TGTGCCAGCAGCCTCCGACAGGGGTTAGTTTACAATGAGCAGTTCTTC.

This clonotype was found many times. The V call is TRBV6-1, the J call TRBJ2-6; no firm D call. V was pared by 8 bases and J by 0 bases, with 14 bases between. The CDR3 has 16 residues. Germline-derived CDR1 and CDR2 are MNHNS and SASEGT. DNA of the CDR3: TGTGCCAGCGAGGAGATCGGCGACTCTGGGGCCAACGTCCTGACTTTC. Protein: CASEEIGDSGANVLTF.

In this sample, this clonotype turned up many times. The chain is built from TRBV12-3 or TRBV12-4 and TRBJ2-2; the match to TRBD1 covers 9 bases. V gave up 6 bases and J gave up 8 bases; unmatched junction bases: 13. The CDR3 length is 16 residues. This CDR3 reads CASRHSGTGFMGELFF. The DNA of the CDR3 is TGTGCCAGCAGACATTCCGGGACAGGGTTTATGGGGGAGCTGTTTTTT.

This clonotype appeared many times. The CDR3 region has the DNA TGCGCCAGCAGCCCTCCTCCCGGGACGGCCTACGAGCAGTACTTC. Translating it yields CASSPPPGTAYEQYF. V gene TRBV4-1 combines with J gene TRBJ2-7; D is perhaps TRBD1 or TRBD2 (5 bases each). This CDR3 is 15 amino acids long. V dropped 4 bases and J dropped 2 bases, with 15 bases sitting between them. CDR1 is MGHRA and CDR2 is YSYEKL in the germline V gene.

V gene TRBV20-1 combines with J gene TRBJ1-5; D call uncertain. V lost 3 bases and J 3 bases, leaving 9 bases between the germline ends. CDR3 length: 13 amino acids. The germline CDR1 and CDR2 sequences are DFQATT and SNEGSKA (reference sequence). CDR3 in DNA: TGCAGTGCTAGGGGGTTGGCCAATCAGCCCCAGCATTTT. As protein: CSARGLANQPQHF.

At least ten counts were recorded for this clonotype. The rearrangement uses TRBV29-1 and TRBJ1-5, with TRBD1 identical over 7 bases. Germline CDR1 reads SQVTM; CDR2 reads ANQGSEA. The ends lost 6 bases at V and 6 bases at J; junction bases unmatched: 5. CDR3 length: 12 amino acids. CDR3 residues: CSVGQGGQPQHF. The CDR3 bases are TGCAGCGTAGGGCAGGGGGGTCAGCCCCAGCATTTT.

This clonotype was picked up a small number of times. As DNA, the CDR3 is TGTGCCAGCAGCCCGGACCTTACCGGGGAGCTGTTTTTT. This translates into CASSPDLTGELFF. The chain joins TRBV9 to TRBJ2-2; D gene unclear. CDR1 is SGDLS and CDR2 is YYNGEE in the germline V gene. There are 13 residues in the CDR3. V was pared by 4 bases and J by 5 bases, with 9 bases between. Combining the CDR3 with reference TRBV9 and TRBJ2-2 gives the whole variable domain DSGVTQTPKHLITATGQRVTLRCSPRSGDLSVYWYQQSLDQGLQFLIQYYNGEERAKGNILERFSAQQFPDLHSELNLSSLELGDSALYFCASSPDLTGELFFGEGSRLTVL.

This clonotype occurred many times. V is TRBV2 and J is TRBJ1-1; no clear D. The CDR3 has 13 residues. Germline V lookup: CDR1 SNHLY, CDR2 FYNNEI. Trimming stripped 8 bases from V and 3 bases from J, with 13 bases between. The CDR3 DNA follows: TGTGCCAGCGCGGCAGGCCCATACACTGAAGCTTTCTTT. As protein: CASAAGPYTEAFF.

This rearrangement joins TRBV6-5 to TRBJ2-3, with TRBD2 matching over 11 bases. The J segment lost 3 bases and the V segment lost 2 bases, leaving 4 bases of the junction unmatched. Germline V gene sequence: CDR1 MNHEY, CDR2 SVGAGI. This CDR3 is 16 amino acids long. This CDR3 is CASSYRASGGTDTQYF. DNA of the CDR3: TGTGCCAGCAGTTACCGGGCTAGCGGGGGGACAGATACGCAGTATTTT.

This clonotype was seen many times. This CDR3 is CASSIRGRESDTQYF. The CDR3 nucleotides are TGTGCCAGCTCTATCAGGGGGCGGGAGTCAGATACGCAGTATTTT. V is TRBV27 and J is TRBJ2-3; a possible D gene is TRBD1 (8 bases). Germline assignment: CDR1 MNHEY and CDR2 SMNVEV (reference sequence). The CDR3 has 15 residues. Trimming removed 8 bases at V and 4 bases at J, with 19 bases between.

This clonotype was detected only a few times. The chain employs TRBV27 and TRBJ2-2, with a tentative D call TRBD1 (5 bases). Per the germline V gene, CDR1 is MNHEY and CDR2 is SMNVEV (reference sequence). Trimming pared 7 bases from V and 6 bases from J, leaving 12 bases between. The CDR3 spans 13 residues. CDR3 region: CASTSGWAGELFF. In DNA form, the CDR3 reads TGTGCCAGCACTTCAGGGTGGGCCGGGGAGCTGTTTTTT.

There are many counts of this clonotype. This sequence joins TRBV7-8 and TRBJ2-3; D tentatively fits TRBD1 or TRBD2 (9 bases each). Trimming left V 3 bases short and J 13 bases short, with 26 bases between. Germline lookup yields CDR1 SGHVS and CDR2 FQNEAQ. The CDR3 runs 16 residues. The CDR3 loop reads CASSFYKGQGTSREYF. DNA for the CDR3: TGTGCCAGCAGCTTTTATAAAGGACAGGGGACTAGCCGAGAGTATTTT.

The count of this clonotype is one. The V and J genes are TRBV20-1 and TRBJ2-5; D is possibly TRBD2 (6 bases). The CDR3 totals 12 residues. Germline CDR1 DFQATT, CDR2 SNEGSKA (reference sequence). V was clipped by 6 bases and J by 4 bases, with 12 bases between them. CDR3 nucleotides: TGCAGTGCCAAGCCCGGGAGAGAGACCCAGTACTTC. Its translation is CSAKPGRETQYF.

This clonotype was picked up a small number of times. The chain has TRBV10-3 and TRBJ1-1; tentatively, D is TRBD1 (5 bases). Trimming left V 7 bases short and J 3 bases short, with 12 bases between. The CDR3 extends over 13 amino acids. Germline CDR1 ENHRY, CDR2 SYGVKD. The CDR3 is CAITGGEDTEAFF. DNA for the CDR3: TGTGCCATCACTGGAGGGGAGGACACTGAAGCTTTCTTT.

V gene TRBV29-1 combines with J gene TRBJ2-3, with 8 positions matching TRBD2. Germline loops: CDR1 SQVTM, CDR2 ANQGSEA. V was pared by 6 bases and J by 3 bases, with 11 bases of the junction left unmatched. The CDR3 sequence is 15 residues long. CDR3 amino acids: CSVRGVKRGTDTQYF. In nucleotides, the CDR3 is TGCAGCGTCAGGGGTGTAAAGCGGGGGACAGATACGCAGTATTTT.

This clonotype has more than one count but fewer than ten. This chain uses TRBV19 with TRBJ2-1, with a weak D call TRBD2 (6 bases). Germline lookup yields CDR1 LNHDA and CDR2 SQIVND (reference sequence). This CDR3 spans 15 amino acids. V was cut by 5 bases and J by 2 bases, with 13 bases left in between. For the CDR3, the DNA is TGTGCCAGTAGTTCACGGAGCGGGCCCTACAATGAGCAGTTCTTC. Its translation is CASSSRSGPYNEQFF.

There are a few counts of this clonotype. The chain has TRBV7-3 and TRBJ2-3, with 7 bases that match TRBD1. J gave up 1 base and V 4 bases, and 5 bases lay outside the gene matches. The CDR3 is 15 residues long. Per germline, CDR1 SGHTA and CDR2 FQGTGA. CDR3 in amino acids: CASSSTGAGTDTQYF. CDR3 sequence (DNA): TGTGCCAGCAGCTCTACAGGGGCGGGCACAGATACGCAGTATTTT. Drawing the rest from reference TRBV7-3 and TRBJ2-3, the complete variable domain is GAGVSQTPSNKVTEKGKYVELRCDPISGHTALYWYRQSLGQGPEFLIYFQGTGAADDSGLPNDRFFAVRPEGSVSTLKIQRTERGDSAVYLCASSSTGAGTDTQYFGPGTRLTVL.

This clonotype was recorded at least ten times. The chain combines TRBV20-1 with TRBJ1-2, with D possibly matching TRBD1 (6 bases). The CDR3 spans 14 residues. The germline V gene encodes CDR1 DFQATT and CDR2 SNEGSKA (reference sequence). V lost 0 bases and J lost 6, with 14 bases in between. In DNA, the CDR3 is TGCAGTGCTAGAGATGGAGGCAGGGGAGATGGCTACACCTTC. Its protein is CSARDGGRGDGYTF.

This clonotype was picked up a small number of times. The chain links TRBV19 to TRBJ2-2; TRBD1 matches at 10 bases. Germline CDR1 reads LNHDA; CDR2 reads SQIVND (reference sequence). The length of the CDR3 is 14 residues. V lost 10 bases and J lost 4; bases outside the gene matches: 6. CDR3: CATRQGASTGELFF. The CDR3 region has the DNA TGTGCCACCCGACAGGGGGCCTCCACCGGGGAGCTGTTTTTT.

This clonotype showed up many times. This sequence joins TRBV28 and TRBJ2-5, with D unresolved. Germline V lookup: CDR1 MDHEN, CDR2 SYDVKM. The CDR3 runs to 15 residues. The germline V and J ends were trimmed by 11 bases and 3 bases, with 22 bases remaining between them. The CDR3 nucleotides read TGTGCCTCCACTCCCCCGCCCACGAACGAAGAGACCCAGTACTTC. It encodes CASTPPPTNEETQYF.

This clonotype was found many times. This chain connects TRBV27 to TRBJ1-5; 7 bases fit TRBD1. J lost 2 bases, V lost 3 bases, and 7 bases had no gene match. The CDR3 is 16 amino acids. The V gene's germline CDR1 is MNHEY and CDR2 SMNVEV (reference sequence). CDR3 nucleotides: TGTGCCAGCAGTTTCCGTCAGGGGGATGGCAATCAGCCCCAGCATTTT. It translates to CASSFRQGDGNQPQHF.